The next 6 T cell receptor beta chains were all read from a single sample in a study of T cell responses to AZD1222 COVID-19 vaccine. TCRdb keeps only in-frame clones here, not all; method: immunoSEQ multiplex PCR. The sample records some 150,000 clones, about nine tenths being singletons. The sample was peripheral blood, taken on day 0 of AZD1222 vaccination. The source of these receptors is an adult in good health.

V is TRBV24-1 and J is TRBJ1-5; D possibly corresponds to TRBD1 (5 bases). CDR3 length: 17 amino acids. V dropped 2 bases and J dropped 0 bases, with 13 bases sitting between them. Germline V CDR1 and CDR2: KGHDR, SFDVKD. The CDR3: CATSDSGRGVSNQPQHF. Here the CDR3 DNA reads TGTGCCACCAGTGATTCTGGCCGGGGGGTTAGCAATCAGCCCCAGCATTTT.

This rearrangement joins TRBV28 to TRBJ1-1; tentative D call: TRBD1 (6 bases). V lost 8 bases and J 1 base, leaving 11 bases between the germline ends. From germline, CDR1 is MDHEN and CDR2 SYDVKM. This CDR3 comprises 13 residues. The CDR3 is CASGMDRNTEAFF. CDR3 DNA: TGTGCCAGCGGCATGGACAGGAACACTGAAGCTTTCTTT.

This chain uses TRBV15 with TRBJ2-1; TRBD2 aligns across 11 bases. The CDR3 is 16 residues long. V dropped 3 bases and J dropped 2; count of bases not matched to a gene: 3. Looked up from germline, CDR1 is LNHNV and CDR2 is YYDKDF (reference sequence). CDR3 sequence: CATSRGLAVAYNEQFF. Written as DNA, the CDR3 is TGTGCCACCAGCAGGGGACTAGCGGTGGCCTACAATGAGCAGTTCTTC.

CDR3 sequence: CASSFRGLTISSYEQYF. The DNA for the CDR3 is TGTGCCAGCAGTTTTAGGGGTTTGACCATCAGCTCCTACGAGCAGTACTTC. V gene TRBV27 combines with J gene TRBJ2-7, with TRBD1 as a possible D gene (5 bases). The CDR3 has 17 amino acids. The V end was cut by 3 bases, the J end by 0 bases, with 18 bases between. CDR1 MNHEY and CDR2 SMNVEV come from the germline V gene (reference sequence).

The rearrangement uses TRBV6-6 and TRBJ2-1; D remains unclear. Trimming removed 2 bases at V and 7 bases at J, with 9 bases between. Germline CDR1 and CDR2: MNHNY and SVGAGI (reference sequence). This CDR3 has 13 amino acids. The DNA for the CDR3 is TGTGCCAGCAGTTACGGTTTTCAGAATGAGCAGTTCTTC. It specifies CASSYGFQNEQFF.

The chain uses TRBV15 and TRBJ1-2; 7 nucleotides match TRBD1. V shed 1 base and J 5 bases; nucleotides not matched to a gene: 10. The CDR3 has 16 residues. CDR1 and CDR2 from the germline V gene are LNHNV and YYDKDF (reference sequence). The CDR3 DNA reads TGTGCCACCAGCAGAGTTTTCAGACAGGGACCTTATGGCTACACCTTC. Its protein is CATSRVFRQGPYGYTF.